This T cell receptor (beta chain) was recovered during a study of blood T cells in healthy people across ages. Study-wide context: Template switching retrieved approximately one barcoded beta molecule for each two T cells. General observations from the study: Diversity figures based on one million T cells were deemed too low. TCR beta diversity tracked closely with naive T cell percentage.

Together with a sample-barcoded 5' primer, a J-beta primer mix was included in a second PCR lasting roughly 6 to 12 cycles. TCRdb itself ran the 5' RACE reads through MiXCR, one entry per CDR3 protein. The data contain about 1.8 million distinct CDR3 sequences, about 50% of them seen just once; the ten biggest clones take up more than 2%. V lost 0 bases and J lost 4; bases outside the gene matches: 5. The CDR3 is made up of 16 amino acids. Germline assignment: CDR1 SNHLY and CDR2 FYNNEI. In regard to this clonotype: Its target is not known.

The sequenced material came from blood. V and J are TRBV2 and TRBJ1-4; 7 bases are shared with TRBD1. This TCR derives from a middle-aged woman in good health. This CDR3 reads CASSEAGRDSNEKLFF. The CDR3 bases are TGTGCCAGCAGTGAAGCGGGTCGGGACAGTAATGAAAAACTGTTTTTT.